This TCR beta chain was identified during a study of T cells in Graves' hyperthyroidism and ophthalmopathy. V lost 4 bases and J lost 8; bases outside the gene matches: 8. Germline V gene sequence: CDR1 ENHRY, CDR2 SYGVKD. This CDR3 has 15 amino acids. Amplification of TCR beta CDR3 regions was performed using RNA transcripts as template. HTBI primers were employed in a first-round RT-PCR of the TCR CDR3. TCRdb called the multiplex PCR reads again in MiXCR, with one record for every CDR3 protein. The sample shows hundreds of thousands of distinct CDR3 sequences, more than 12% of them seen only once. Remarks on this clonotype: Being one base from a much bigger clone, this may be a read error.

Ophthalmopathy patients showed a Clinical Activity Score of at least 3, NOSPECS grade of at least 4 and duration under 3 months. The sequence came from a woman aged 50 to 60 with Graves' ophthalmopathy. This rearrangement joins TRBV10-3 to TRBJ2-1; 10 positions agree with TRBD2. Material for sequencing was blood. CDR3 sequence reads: CAISVGTSVLYEQFF. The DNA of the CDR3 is TGTGCCATCAGTGTCGGGACTAGCGTGCTCTATGAGCAGTTCTTC.